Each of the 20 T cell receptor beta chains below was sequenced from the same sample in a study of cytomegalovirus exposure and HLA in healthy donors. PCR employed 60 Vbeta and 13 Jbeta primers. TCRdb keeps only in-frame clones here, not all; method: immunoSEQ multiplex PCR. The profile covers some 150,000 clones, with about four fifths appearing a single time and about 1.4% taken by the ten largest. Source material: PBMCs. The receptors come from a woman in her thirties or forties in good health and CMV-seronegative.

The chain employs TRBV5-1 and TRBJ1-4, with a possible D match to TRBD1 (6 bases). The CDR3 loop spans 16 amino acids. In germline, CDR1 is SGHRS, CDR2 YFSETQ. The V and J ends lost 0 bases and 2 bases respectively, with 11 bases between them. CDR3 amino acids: CASSLEQGGTNEKLFF. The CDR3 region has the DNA TGCGCCAGCAGCTTGGAACAGGGCGGCACTAATGAAAAACTGTTTTTT.

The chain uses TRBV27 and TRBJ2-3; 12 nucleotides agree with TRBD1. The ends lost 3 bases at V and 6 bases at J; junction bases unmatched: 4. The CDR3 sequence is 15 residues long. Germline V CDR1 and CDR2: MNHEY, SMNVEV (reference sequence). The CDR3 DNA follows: TGTGCCAGCAGTTTCCCGGGACAGGGGGCTGATACGCAGTATTTT. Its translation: CASSFPGQGADTQYF.

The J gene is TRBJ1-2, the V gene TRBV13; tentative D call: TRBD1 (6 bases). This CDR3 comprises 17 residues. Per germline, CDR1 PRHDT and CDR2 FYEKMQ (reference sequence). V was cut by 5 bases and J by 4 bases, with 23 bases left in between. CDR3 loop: CASSSQGQAHSSYGYTF. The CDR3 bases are TGTGCCAGCAGCAGTCAGGGGCAGGCGCATTCTAGCTATGGCTACACCTTC.

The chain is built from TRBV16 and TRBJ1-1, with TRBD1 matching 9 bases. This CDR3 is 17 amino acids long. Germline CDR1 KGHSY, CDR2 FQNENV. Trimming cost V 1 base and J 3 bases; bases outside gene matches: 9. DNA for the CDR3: TGTGCCAGCAGCCAATTCGCGACAGGGGGACTCGACACTGAAGCTTTCTTT. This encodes CASSQFATGGLDTEAFF.

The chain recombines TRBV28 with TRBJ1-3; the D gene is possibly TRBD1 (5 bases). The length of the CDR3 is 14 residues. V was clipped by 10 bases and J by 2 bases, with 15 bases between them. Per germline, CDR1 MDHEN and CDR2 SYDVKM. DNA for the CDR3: TGTGCCACCCGCGTGGGGGGGGCTGGAAACACCATATATTTT. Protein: CATRVGGAGNTIYF.

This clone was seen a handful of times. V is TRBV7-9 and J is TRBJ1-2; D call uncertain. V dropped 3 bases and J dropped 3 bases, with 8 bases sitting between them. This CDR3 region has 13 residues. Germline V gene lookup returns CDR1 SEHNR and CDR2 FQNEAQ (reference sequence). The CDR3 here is CASSFSDYYGYTF. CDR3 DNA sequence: TGTGCCAGCAGCTTTTCAGATTACTATGGCTACACCTTC.

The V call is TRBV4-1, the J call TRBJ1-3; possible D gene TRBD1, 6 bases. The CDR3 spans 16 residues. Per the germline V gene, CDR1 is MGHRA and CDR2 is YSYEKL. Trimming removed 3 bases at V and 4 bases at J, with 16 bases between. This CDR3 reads CASSHRGQRGGNTIYF. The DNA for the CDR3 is TGCGCCAGCAGCCACCGTGGACAGCGGGGGGGAAACACCATATATTTT.

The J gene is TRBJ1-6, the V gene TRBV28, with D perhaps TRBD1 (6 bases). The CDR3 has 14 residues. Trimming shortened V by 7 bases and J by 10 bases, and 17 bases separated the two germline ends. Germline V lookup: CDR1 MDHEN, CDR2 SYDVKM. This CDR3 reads CASNSPGDFSPLHF. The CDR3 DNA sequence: TGTGCCAGCAATTCGCCAGGGGATTTCTCACCCCTCCACTTT.

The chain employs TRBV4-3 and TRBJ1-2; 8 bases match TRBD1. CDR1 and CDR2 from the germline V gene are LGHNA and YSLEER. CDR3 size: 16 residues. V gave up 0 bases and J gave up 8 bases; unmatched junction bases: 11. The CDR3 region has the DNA TGCGCCAGCAGCCAAGATCGCCCGCACAGGGGGGAAGGCTACACCTTC. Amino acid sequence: CASSQDRPHRGEGYTF.

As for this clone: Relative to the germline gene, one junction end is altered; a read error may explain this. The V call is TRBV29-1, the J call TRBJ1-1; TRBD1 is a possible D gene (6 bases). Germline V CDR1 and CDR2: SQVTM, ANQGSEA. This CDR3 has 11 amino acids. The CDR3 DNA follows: TGCAGCGGTGAACGACAGGAATTGGCTTTCTTT. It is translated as CSGERQELAFF.

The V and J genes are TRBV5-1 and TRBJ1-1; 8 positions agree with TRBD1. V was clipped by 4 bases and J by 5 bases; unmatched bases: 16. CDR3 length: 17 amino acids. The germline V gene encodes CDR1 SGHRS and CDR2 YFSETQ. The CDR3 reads CASSAIGTGQVWTEAFF. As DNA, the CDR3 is TGCGCCAGCAGCGCAATAGGGACAGGACAAGTGTGGACTGAAGCTTTCTTT.

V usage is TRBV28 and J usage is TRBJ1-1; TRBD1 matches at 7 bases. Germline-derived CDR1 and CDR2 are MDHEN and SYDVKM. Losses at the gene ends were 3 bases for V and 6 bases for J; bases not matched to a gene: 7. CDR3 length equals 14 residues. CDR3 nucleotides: TGTGCCAGCAGTTTGACAGGGCCGGTAGCTGAAGCTTTCTTT. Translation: CASSLTGPVAEAFF.

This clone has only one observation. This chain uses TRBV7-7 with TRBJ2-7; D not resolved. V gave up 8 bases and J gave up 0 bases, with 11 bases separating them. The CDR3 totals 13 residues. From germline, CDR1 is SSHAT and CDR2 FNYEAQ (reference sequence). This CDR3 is CASAAEPSYEQYF. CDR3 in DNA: TGTGCCAGCGCGGCAGAGCCCTCCTACGAGCAGTACTTC.

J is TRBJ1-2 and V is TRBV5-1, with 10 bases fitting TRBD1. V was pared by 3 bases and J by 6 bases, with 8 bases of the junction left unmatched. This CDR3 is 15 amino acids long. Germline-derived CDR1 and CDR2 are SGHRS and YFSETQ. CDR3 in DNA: TGCGCCAGCAGCTCCCTGACAGGGGGCGACCATGGCTACACCTTC. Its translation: CASSSLTGGDHGYTF.

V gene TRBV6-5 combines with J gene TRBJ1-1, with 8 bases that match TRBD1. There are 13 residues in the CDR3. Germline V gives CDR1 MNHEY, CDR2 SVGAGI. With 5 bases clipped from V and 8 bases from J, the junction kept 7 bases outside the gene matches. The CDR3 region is CASSPLRTGEAFF. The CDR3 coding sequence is TGTGCCAGCAGTCCACTCCGGACAGGGGAAGCTTTCTTT.

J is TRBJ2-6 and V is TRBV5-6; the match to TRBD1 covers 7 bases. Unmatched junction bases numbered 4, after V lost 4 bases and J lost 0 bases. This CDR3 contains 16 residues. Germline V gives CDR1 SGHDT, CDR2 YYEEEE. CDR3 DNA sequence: TGTGCCAGCAGCCCCAGGGGGTTCTCTGGGGCCAACGTCCTGACTTTC. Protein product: CASSPRGFSGANVLTF.

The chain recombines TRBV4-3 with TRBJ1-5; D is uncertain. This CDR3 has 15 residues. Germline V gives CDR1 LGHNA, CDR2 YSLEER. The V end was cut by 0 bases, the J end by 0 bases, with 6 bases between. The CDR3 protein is CASSQEQFSNQPQHF. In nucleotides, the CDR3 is TGCGCCAGCAGCCAAGAACAGTTTAGCAATCAGCCCCAGCATTTT.

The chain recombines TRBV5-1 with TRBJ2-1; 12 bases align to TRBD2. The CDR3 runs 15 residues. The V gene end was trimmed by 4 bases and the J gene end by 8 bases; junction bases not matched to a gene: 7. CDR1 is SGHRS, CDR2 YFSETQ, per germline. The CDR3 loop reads CASSETSGGTDEQFF. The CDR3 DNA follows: TGCGCCAGCAGCGAGACTAGCGGGGGTACGGATGAGCAGTTCTTC.

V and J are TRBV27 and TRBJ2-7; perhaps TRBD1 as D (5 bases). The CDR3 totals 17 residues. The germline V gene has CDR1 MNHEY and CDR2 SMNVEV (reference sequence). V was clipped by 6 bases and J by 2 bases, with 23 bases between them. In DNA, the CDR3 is TGTGCCAGCAGCCGGGCCCTTGGGGCAGGAACAGCCTACGAGCAGTACTTC. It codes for CASSRALGAGTAYEQYF.

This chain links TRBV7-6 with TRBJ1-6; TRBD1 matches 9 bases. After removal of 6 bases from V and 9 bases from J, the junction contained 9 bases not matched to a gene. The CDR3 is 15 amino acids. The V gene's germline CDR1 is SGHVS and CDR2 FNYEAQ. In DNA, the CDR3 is TGTGCCAGCAGAAGGACAGGGGAGTGGGGTTCACCCCTCCACTTT. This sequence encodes CASRRTGEWGSPLHF.